The T cell receptor (beta chain) described here comes from a study of T cell responses to AZD1222 COVID-19 vaccine. Study at large: Samples with a second dose at about 4 or about 12 weeks were pooled together. Findings and limits, study-wide: Donors in the cohort were predominantly white British and more often female, and clonal diversity was possibly underestimated.

Worth noting for this clone: The antigen is not known.

Profiled with immunoSEQ multiplex PCR; TCRdb holds only in-frame clones, not every one. Here the sample spans approximately 150,000 clones, 87% being singletons. Germline assignment: CDR1 SEHNR and CDR2 FQNEAQ (reference sequence). The CDR3 covers 15 residues. Trimming removed 5 bases from V and 2 bases from J, with 16 bases in between. The specimen was peripheral blood, collected on day 0 of AZD1222 vaccination. This chain connects TRBV7-9 to TRBJ2-7, with a possible D match to TRBD1 (7 bases). The origin of this receptor is an adult in good health. For the CDR3, the DNA is TGTGCCAGCAGCCCGCGGGACAGCAAAACCTACGAGCAGTACTTC. Translating gives CASSPRDSKTYEQYF. Complete variable domain (other parts from reference TRBV7-9 and TRBJ2-7): DTGVSQNPRHKITKRGQNVTFRCDPISEHNRLYWYRQTLGQGPEFLTYFQNEAQLEKSRLLSDRFSAERPKGSFSTLEIQRTEQGDSAMYLCASSPRDSKTYEQYFGPGTRLTVT.